The present T cell receptor beta chain was sequenced within a study of a mutant IDH1 vaccine in newly diagnosed glioma. Background on the study: Patients were started on vaccination 4-6 weeks after radiotherapy alone, or with temozolomide cycles. Sex among treated patients split roughly 62% male, about 38% female; mean age was roughly 40 years. Before enrollment, the patients had been treated with radiotherapy alone, temozolomide alone, or both together. Most of them had received both.

This clone was found a few times. Its target is not known. Trimming removed 8 bases from V and 6 bases from J, with 19 bases in between. Germline lookup yields CDR1 MNHEY and CDR2 SVGAGI. The CDR3 totals 14 residues. TCRdb's copy holds only in-frame clones and misses some; the assay was immunoSEQ multiplex PCR. This sample yields tens of thousands of clones, of which around 86% are seen a single time; about 4.5% belongs to the top ten. Time point meaning: week 35, safety follow-up. Vaccinated patients received 300 ug of mutant IDH1 20-mer peptide per dose, with topical imiquimod. New WHO grade 3 or 4 IDH1-mutant, ATRX-lost astrocytomas were present in all donors.

The J gene is TRBJ1-2, the V gene TRBV6-5, with no clear D. This TCR was recovered from a woman aged 40 to 49 with glioma. Some clones in this sample may be carry-over from other donors' samples. The sample was PBMCs, taken from a glioma patient whose treatment included an IDH1 peptide vaccine. The CDR3 reads CASSLTSTLHGYTF. The CDR3 DNA follows: TGTGCCAGCTCCCTAACGTCCACTCTCCATGGCTACACCTTC.